Listed below are T cell receptor beta chains from one sample, sequenced in a study of blood T cell repertoires in COVID-19. The method was immunoSEQ multiplex PCR; TCRdb's version includes in-frame clones alone and lacks a portion of them. Here the sample spans fewer than 500,000 clones, roughly 91% being singletons. The sample taken for sequencing was peripheral blood. These receptors were taken from a woman in her 30s with acute or convalescent COVID-19. Each CDR3 is given with its conserved first and last residue. D genes are given only for firm matches. The size entry is marked missing in some rows and otherwise reads once, few, many or a size class.

CDR3 protein,CDR3 DNA,clone size,D gene,J gene,V gene
CASSVAGFNYEQYF,TGTGCCAGCAGCGTCGCAGGGTTCAACTACGAGCAGTACTTC,-,-,TRBJ2-7,TRBV6-5
CASSLGGTSRVGEQYF,TGTGCCAGCAGCTTGGGAGGGACTAGCAGGGTCGGCGAGCAGTACTTC,-,TRBD2,TRBJ2-7,TRBV5-6
CASSLGYTGSSGNTIYF,TGCGCCAGCAGCTTGGGTTATACAGGCAGCTCTGGAAACACCATATATTTT,-,-,TRBJ1-3,TRBV5-1
CASSVVPGGSTEAFF,TGTGCCAGCAGCGTAGTTCCGGGAGGGAGCACTGAAGCTTTCTTT,few,-,TRBJ1-1,TRBV9
CASREGSNTEAFF,TGTGCCAGTCGCGAAGGGAGCAACACTGAAGCTTTCTTT,-,-,TRBJ1-1,TRBV19
CASSPGQVYGYTF,TGTGCCAGCAGCCCTGGACAGGTCTATGGCTACACCTTC,-,TRBD1,TRBJ1-2,TRBV7-2
CASSLSPGATNEKLFF,TGTGCCAGCAGCTTGTCCCCGGGTGCAACTAATGAAAAACTGTTTTTT,-,-,TRBJ1-4,TRBV5-6
CASSMWGVSARVF,TGTGCCAGCAGTATGTGGGGGGTGAGTGCGCGGGTCTTC,-,-,TRBJ2-1,TRBV27
CASSSSHRINTGELFF,TGTGCCAGTAGTAGTAGCCATAGAATAAACACCGGGGAGCTGTTTTTT,once,-,TRBJ2-2,TRBV19
CASSFVAGFTDTQYF,TGTGCCAGCAGCTTCGTCGCGGGCTTTACAGATACGCAGTATTTT,once,-,TRBJ2-3,TRBV7-6
CASSVEGQVNEKLFF,TGTGCCAGCAGCGTAGAGGGACAGGTAAACGAAAAACTGTTTTTT,-,TRBD1,TRBJ1-4,TRBV9
CASSPGTGLTNTEAFF,TGCGCCAGCAGCCCTGGGACAGGGCTTACGAACACTGAAGCTTTCTTT,-,TRBD1,TRBJ1-1,TRBV5-1
CASSPTGLAGGYTGELFF,TGCGCCAGCAGCCCAACCGGACTAGCGGGGGGGTACACCGGGGAGCTGTTTTTT,-,TRBD2,TRBJ2-2,TRBV5-1
CSVRGQYF,TGCAGCGTACGAGGGCAGTACTTC,-,-,TRBJ2-7,TRBV29-1
CASATGQNSPLHF,TGTGCCAGTGCGACAGGGCAAAATTCACCCCTCCACTTT,-,TRBD1,TRBJ1-6,TRBV27